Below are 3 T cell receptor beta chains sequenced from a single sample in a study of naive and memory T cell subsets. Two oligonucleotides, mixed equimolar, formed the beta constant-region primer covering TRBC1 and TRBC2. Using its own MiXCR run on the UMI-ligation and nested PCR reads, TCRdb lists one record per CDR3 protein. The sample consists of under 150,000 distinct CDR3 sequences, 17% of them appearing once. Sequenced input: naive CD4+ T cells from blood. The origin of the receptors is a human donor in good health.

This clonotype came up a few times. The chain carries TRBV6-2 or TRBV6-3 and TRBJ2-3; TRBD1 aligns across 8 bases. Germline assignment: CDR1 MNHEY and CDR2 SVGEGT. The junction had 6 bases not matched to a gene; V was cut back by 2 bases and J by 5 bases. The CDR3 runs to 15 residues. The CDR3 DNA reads TGTGCCAGCAGTTACGGGACAGGCGTAATAGATACGCAGTATTTT. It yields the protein CASSYGTGVIDTQYF.

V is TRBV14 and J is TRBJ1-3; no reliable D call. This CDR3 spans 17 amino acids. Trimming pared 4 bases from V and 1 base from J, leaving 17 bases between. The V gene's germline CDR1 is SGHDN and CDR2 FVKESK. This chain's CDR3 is CASSPAGRGISGNTIYF. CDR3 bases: TGTGCCAGCAGCCCAGCGGGAAGAGGGATTTCTGGAAACACCATATATTTT.

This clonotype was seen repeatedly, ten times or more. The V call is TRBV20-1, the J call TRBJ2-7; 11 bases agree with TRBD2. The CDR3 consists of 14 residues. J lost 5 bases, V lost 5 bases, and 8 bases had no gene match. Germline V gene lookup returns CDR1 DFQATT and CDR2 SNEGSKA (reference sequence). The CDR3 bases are TGCAGTGCTTTAGCGGGAGGGCCGGTGAACGAGCAGTACTTC. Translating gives CSALAGGPVNEQYF.